The sequence of this TCR beta chain was determined in a study of cytomegalovirus exposure and HLA in healthy donors. Study-wide results and limits: TCR association rates varied by HLA locus in a later analysis, with DRB1 highest and HLA-C lowest. In a later analysis, specific HLA alleles were associated with approximately 17,000 TCR beta sequences at a 0.05 false discovery rate. It was about 150 TCR beta chains that were listed as cytomegalovirus-associated. Fewer N-insertions (relative to the approximately 700-donor mean) were reportedly seen in an Asian-associated ancestry cluster in a later analysis.

CDR1 and CDR2 (germline): LGHNA, YNFKEQ. Deletions cut 1 base from V and 4 bases from J, with 4 bases between. The CDR3 has 12 amino acids. 60 Vbeta and 13 Jbeta primers were used in PCR. Only in-frame clones appear in the TCRdb table, and some are missing; sequencing was by immunoSEQ multiplex PCR. The sample holds 130,000 to 150,000 clones, roughly four fifths seen once. Concerning this clone: The antigen is not known.

The material sequenced was PBMCs. This sequence was found in a woman aged 60-75 years in good health and CMV-seropositive. The chain employs TRBV4-2 and TRBJ1-1; D gene ambiguous. This chain's CDR3 is CASSQGSTEAFF. CDR3 sequence (DNA): TGTGCCAGCAGCCAAGGGAGCACTGAAGCTTTCTTT.